Following are 24 T cell receptor beta chains from one sample sequenced in a study of T-cell reconstitution after alpha-beta-depleted transplantation in children. Preparation of the TCRbeta library involved a method that used unique molecular identifiers. A single record per CDR3 protein comes from TCRdb applying MiXCR to the PCR reads. The table lists 200,000 to 300,000 distinct CDR3 sequences, about 12% of them singletons. The source was PBMCs from the stem cell graft donor, collected from the stem cell graft. These receptors all come from a human donor who donated a stem cell graft to a child with acute lymphoblastic leukemia.

This clonotype was recorded many times. The chain has TRBV29-1 and TRBJ1-5; D is possibly TRBD1 (6 bases). The germline V and J ends were trimmed by 1 base and 5 bases, with 12 bases remaining between them. The germline V gene has CDR1 SQVTM and CDR2 ANQGSEA. The CDR3 runs 14 residues. This CDR3 is CSVEVLGADQPQHF. DNA for the CDR3: TGCAGCGTTGAAGTGTTGGGGGCCGATCAGCCCCAGCATTTT.

There are many counts of this clonotype. The CDR3 nucleotides read TGCAGCGTTGATCGATCGGGACAGGGAGGAAAAACCGGGGAGCTGTTTTTT. Its protein product is CSVDRSGQGGKTGELFF. V gene TRBV29-1 combines with J gene TRBJ2-2; the match to TRBD1 covers 9 bases. V was clipped by 3 bases and J by 5 bases; unmatched bases: 13. Germline V gives CDR1 SQVTM, CDR2 ANQGSEA. This CDR3 has 17 residues.

V gene TRBV20-1 combines with J gene TRBJ2-2; unclear D gene. CDR3 length equals 15 residues. Germline V gives CDR1 DFQATT, CDR2 SNEGSKA (reference sequence). Trimming left V 1 base short and J 0 bases short, with 9 bases between. Written as DNA, the CDR3 is TGCAGTGCTAGAGGACGGGCCGCGAACACCGGGGAGCTGTTTTTT. This codes for CSARGRAANTGELFF.

This clonotype occurred many times. This chain links TRBV4-2 with TRBJ1-1; D is undetermined. This CDR3 region has 17 residues. Trimming cost V 3 bases and J 0 bases, with 17 bases left between them. CDR1 and CDR2 (germline): LGHNA, YNFKEQ. The CDR3 reads CASSQDALVSMNTEAFF. CDR3 nucleotide sequence: TGTGCCAGCAGCCAGGATGCCCTCGTCAGCATGAACACTGAAGCTTTCTTT.

Regarding this clonotype: One base away lies a much larger clone, so this may be a sequencing read error. J is TRBJ2-7 and V is TRBV3-1; 9 nucleotides match TRBD2. Trimming cost V 7 bases and J 2 bases; bases outside gene matches: 6. Germline V lookup: CDR1 LGHDT, CDR2 YNNKEL (reference sequence). The CDR3 is 14 amino acids. The CDR3 sequence is CASTPGLAPYEQYF. The CDR3 DNA follows: TGTGCCAGCACCCCGGGACTAGCCCCCTACGAGCAGTACTTC.

This clonotype was found many times. The genes are TRBV20-1 and TRBJ2-1; 8 bases agree with TRBD2. The length of the CDR3 is 15 residues. J gave up 1 base and V 3 bases, and 5 bases lay outside the gene matches. Germline V CDR1 and CDR2: DFQATT, SNEGSKA (reference sequence). CDR3: CSARAGGASYNEQFF. In nucleotides, the CDR3 is TGCAGTGCTAGGGCCGGGGGGGCGTCCTACAATGAGCAGTTCTTC.

This clonotype was observed at least ten times. The gene calls are TRBV6-1 and TRBJ1-6, with D hard to call. There are 16 residues in the CDR3. The germline V gene encodes CDR1 MNHNS and CDR2 SASEGT. Trimming left V 5 bases short and J 9 bases short, with 20 bases between. CDR3: CASSLSSLQFGSPLHF. The DNA of the CDR3 is TGTGCCAGCAGTCTCTCCTCTCTACAATTCGGTTCACCCCTCCACTTT.

This clonotype was recorded at least ten times. V and J are TRBV27 and TRBJ1-3; TRBD1 might be the D (6 bases). Germline loops: CDR1 MNHEY, CDR2 SMNVEV (reference sequence). V shed 2 bases and J shed 0 bases, with 14 bases lying between them. The CDR3 loop spans 17 amino acids. The CDR3 sequence is CASSLSAGTHSGNTIYF. In DNA form, the CDR3 reads TGTGCCAGCAGTTTAAGTGCCGGGACACACTCTGGAAACACCATATATTTT.

This clonotype has at least ten counts. The V and J genes are TRBV5-1 and TRBJ2-7, with TRBD1 identical over 8 bases. CDR1 is SGHRS, CDR2 YFSETQ, per germline. V shed 4 bases and J 0 bases; nucleotides not matched to a gene: 3. The CDR3 sequence is 14 residues long. CDR3 in DNA: TGCGCCAGCAGCGTTACAGGGGGCTCCTACGAGCAGTACTTC. It encodes CASSVTGGSYEQYF.

The chain employs TRBV4-2 and TRBJ1-1, with a tentative D call TRBD1 (6 bases). Germline V lookup: CDR1 LGHNA, CDR2 YNFKEQ. The CDR3 loop spans 13 amino acids. Trimming took off 3 bases at V and 7 bases at J, with 12 bases between the two ends. Here the CDR3 reads CASSHRTDSEAFF. DNA for the CDR3: TGTGCCAGCAGCCACCGGACGGACAGTGAAGCTTTCTTT.

This clonotype was seen many times. The rearrangement links TRBV29-1 to TRBJ2-1; TRBD2 matches at 12 bases. The V and J ends lost 5 bases and 4 bases, in that order; junction bases with no gene match: 9. The germline gives CDR1 SQVTM, CDR2 ANQGSEA. The CDR3 totals 16 residues. The chain's CDR3 is CSVSRTSGRLYNEQFF. The CDR3 DNA follows: TGCAGCGTTTCCAGAACTAGCGGGAGGCTTTACAATGAGCAGTTCTTC.

On this clonotype: A much more abundant neighbour one base away suggests this may be a read error. This chain uses TRBV5-1 with TRBJ2-7, with unresolved D. The V gene's germline CDR1 is SGHRS and CDR2 YFSETQ. The CDR3 is 13 residues long. DNA for the CDR3: TGCGCCAGCAGCTTGTCCACCGGGTACGCGCAGTACTTC. Translation gives CASSLSTGYAQYF.

This clonotype was detected ten times or more. V and J are TRBV5-1 and TRBJ1-1; no clear D gene. V shed 0 bases and J shed 2 bases, with 11 bases lying between them. This CDR3 spans 15 amino acids. Per germline, CDR1 SGHRS and CDR2 YFSETQ. The CDR3 coding sequence is TGCGCCAGCAGCTTGGAGTACCCCGGCAACACTGAAGCTTTCTTT. It specifies CASSLEYPGNTEAFF.

This clonotype has ten or more counts. The chain recombines TRBV21-1 with TRBJ2-7; the D call in the table, TRBD1, was not verified against the DNA. TRBV21-1 is tagged as a pseudogene. The CDR3 contains 13 residues. The CDR3, as DNA: TGTGCCGTTAAAGCGGACACATCCTACGAGCAGTACTTC. Protein sequence: CAVKADTSYEQYF.

This clonotype was seen ten or more times. The chain carries TRBV27 and TRBJ1-4, with 9 bases lining up with TRBD1. V shed 4 bases and J 7 bases; nucleotides not matched to a gene: 7. The CDR3 spans 15 residues. Germline loops: CDR1 MNHEY, CDR2 SMNVEV (reference sequence). DNA of the CDR3: TGTGCCAGCAGTTCTAACAGGGGGCTCCCTGAAAAACTGTTTTTT. Its protein product is CASSSNRGLPEKLFF. The full variable domain, in which reference TRBV27 and TRBJ1-4 provide the parts outside the CDR3, is EAQVTQNPRYLITVTGKKLTVTCSQNMNHEYMSWYRQDPGLGLRQIYYSMNVEVTDKGDVPEGYKVSRKEKRNFPLILESPSPNQTSLYFCASSSNRGLPEKLFFGSGTQLSVL.

This clonotype was picked up many times. This rearrangement joins TRBV7-9 to TRBJ2-1; D not certain. The germline V and J ends were trimmed by 5 bases and 3 bases, with 11 bases remaining between them. The CDR3 sequence is 14 residues long. Germline lookup yields CDR1 SEHNR and CDR2 FQNEAQ (reference sequence). In DNA form, the CDR3 reads TGTGCCAGCAGCGAACCGGGTCGCTACAATGAGCAGTTCTTC. Translated, it gives CASSEPGRYNEQFF.

The table lists this clonotype with many counts. CDR3 residues: CASSLVGLARMGMEQFF. The CDR3, as DNA: TGTGCCAGCAGCTTGGTAGGTCTAGCGCGGATGGGAATGGAGCAGTTCTTC. The chain combines TRBV5-5 with TRBJ2-1; weak D call: TRBD2 (6 bases). Trimming took off 0 bases at V and 10 bases at J, with 23 bases between the two ends. Germline V lookup: CDR1 SGHKS, CDR2 YYEKEE (reference sequence). The CDR3 runs to 17 residues.

This clonotype was recorded at least ten times. The J gene is TRBJ2-2, the V gene TRBV7-9, with TRBD1 identical over 7 bases. The CDR3 covers 15 residues. Germline-derived CDR1 and CDR2 are SEHNR and FQNEAQ (reference sequence). V gave up 5 bases and J gave up 4 bases; unmatched junction bases: 7. CDR3 sequence: CASSDWDSPTGELFF. Written as DNA, the CDR3 is TGTGCCAGCAGCGACTGGGACAGTCCCACCGGGGAGCTGTTTTTT.

This clonotype was seen many times. One end of the junction is discordant with germline, which a read error may explain. The rearrangement uses TRBV20-1 and TRBJ2-1; 8 positions agree with TRBD2. This CDR3 spans 13 amino acids. Germline values: CDR1 DFQATT, CDR2 SNEGSKA (reference sequence). The CDR3 spells CSARASGYNEQFF. The CDR3, as DNA: TGCAGCGCTAGGGCTAGCGGGTACAATGAGCAGTTCTTC.

This clonotype was seen ten or more times. V and J are TRBV4-2 and TRBJ2-5; a weak D match, TRBD1 (5 bases). This CDR3 has 14 amino acids. V shed 1 base and J shed 0 bases, with 6 bases lying between them. In germline, CDR1 is LGHNA, CDR2 YNFKEQ. CDR3 residues: CASSQAGNQETQYF. In nucleotides, the CDR3 is TGTGCCAGCAGCCAAGCAGGGAACCAAGAGACCCAGTACTTC.

In this sample, this clonotype turned up many times. The CDR3 coding sequence is TGCAGCGTTGCTCAGCCAGAGACCCAGTACTTC. Its translation: CSVAQPETQYF. The chain combines TRBV29-1 with TRBJ2-5, with unresolved D. Germline CDR1 is SQVTM and CDR2 is ANQGSEA. V lost 4 bases to trimming and J lost 4 bases, with 7 bases between them. The CDR3 contains 11 residues. The full variable domain, in which reference TRBV29-1 and TRBJ2-5 provide the parts outside the CDR3, is SAVISQKPSRDICQRGTSLTIQCQVDSQVTMMFWYRQQPGQSLTLIATANQGSEATYESGFVIDKFPISRPNLTFSTLTVSNMSPEDSSIYLCSVAQPETQYFGPGTRLLVL.

This clonotype came up many times. The chain employs TRBV5-5 and TRBJ2-1; D is possibly TRBD1 (6 bases). This CDR3 has 16 residues. Germline V CDR1 and CDR2: SGHKS, YYEKEE (reference sequence). V was cut by 4 bases and J by 6 bases, with 20 bases left in between. The CDR3 spells CASSPWAGGGLNEQFF. In DNA form, the CDR3 reads TGTGCCAGCAGCCCATGGGCTGGGGGCGGGCTCAATGAGCAGTTCTTC.

This chain links TRBV20-1 with TRBJ1-2; perhaps TRBD1 as D (5 bases). CDR1 and CDR2 from the germline V gene are DFQATT and SNEGSKA (reference sequence). The length of the CDR3 is 10 residues. CDR3 sequence (DNA): TGCAGATGGGACGCAGAAGGTAGCACCTTC. It yields the protein CRWDAEGSTF.

This clonotype was detected ten times or more. The chain combines TRBV11-2 with TRBJ2-2; tentative D call: TRBD2 (6 bases). The CDR3 extends over 15 amino acids. Germline CDR1 reads SGHAT; CDR2 reads FQNNGV. V shed 2 bases and J shed 5 bases, with 12 bases lying between them. CDR3 sequence reads: CASSLFGGDTGELFF. The CDR3, as DNA: TGTGCCAGCAGCTTATTTGGCGGGGATACCGGGGAGCTGTTTTTT.